This section outlines one T cell receptor beta chain sequence together with its context. The antigen is undetermined. This entry is derived from a study of OX40 agonist ivuxolimab in advanced cancers. Overall study: There were three patients with partial responses, one having hepatocellular carcinoma and two cutaneous melanoma. General study findings and limits: At 0.1 to 3.0 mg/kg, CD4+ and CD8+ blood T cells expanded clonally by week 6. Some of the lowest clonal expansion was seen in partial responders at 0.1-3.0 mg/kg. The antigens recognized by the expanded peripheral T cells, that is their antigen specificity, were not determined.

Only in-frame clones appear in the TCRdb table, and some are missing; sequencing was by immunoSEQ multiplex PCR. This table has approximately 87,000 clones, roughly 89% appearing once. This material consisted of CD4+ or CD8+ T cells sorted from blood, taken in a trial of the OX40 agonist ivuxolimab. The clonotype originates from an adult with an advanced solid tumor such as melanoma, head and neck, liver or kidney cancer.

In DNA, the CDR3 is TGTGCCAGCAGCCGAGAGTGGGATACGCAGTATTTT. This encodes CASSREWDTQYF. The chain carries TRBV7-9 and TRBJ2-3; D is unresolved. CDR3 length: 12 residues. V was trimmed by 5 bases and J by 6 bases, leaving 9 bases between them. The V gene's germline CDR1 is SEHNR and CDR2 FQNEAQ (reference sequence).